This is a list of T cell receptor beta chains from one sample in a study of cytomegalovirus exposure and HLA in healthy donors. Clones were read by immunoSEQ multiplex PCR, and TCRdb kept only the in-frame ones, dropping some. The profile covers about 160,000 clones, with 87% appearing a single time and 0.7% to 1% taken by the ten largest. Specimen: PBMCs. Receptors were obtained from a woman in her twenties or thirties in good health and CMV-seronegative. Each CDR3 is given with its conserved first and last residue. The order of the fields is D gene, V gene, clone size, J gene, CDR3 protein, CDR3 DNA. The D gene is left open where the match is weak. For some rows the clone size is stated as once, few or many, or as a class when expanded; others skip it.

d_call: TRBD2; v_call: TRBV14; clone_size: once; j_call: TRBJ2-1; cdr3_aa: CASSQDTGLAAYNEQFF; cdr3_nt: TGTGCCAGCAGCCAAGATACAGGACTAGCAGCTTACAATGAGCAGTTCTTC
d_call: -; v_call: TRBV4-3; clone_size: few; j_call: TRBJ1-6; cdr3_aa: CASSQAPADSPLHF; cdr3_nt: TGCGCCAGCAGCCAAGCCCCGGCGGATTCACCCCTCCACTTT
d_call: TRBD2; v_call: TRBV7-2; clone_size: -; j_call: TRBJ2-2; cdr3_aa: CASSLGRGRPTGELFF; cdr3_nt: TGTGCCAGCAGCTTAGGCCGCGGGAGGCCCACCGGGGAGCTGTTTTTT
d_call: TRBD2; v_call: TRBV12-5; clone_size: -; j_call: TRBJ2-1; cdr3_aa: CASGASGTSGGLYNEQFF; cdr3_nt: TGTGCTAGTGGTGCCTCGGGGACTAGCGGGGGCCTGTACAATGAGCAGTTCTTC
d_call: TRBD1; v_call: TRBV28; clone_size: -; j_call: TRBJ1-1; cdr3_aa: CASSRIIRGFYTEAFF; cdr3_nt: TGTGCCAGCAGTCGGATAATCAGGGGGTTCTACACTGAAGCTTTCTTT
d_call: TRBD2; v_call: TRBV9; clone_size: -; j_call: TRBJ2-3; cdr3_aa: CASSELAGALTDTQYF; cdr3_nt: TGTGCCAGCAGCGAACTAGCGGGGGCCCTCACAGATACGCAGTATTTT
d_call: TRBD2; v_call: TRBV7-9; clone_size: once; j_call: TRBJ2-1; cdr3_aa: CASHGGVGYNEQFF; cdr3_nt: TGTGCCAGCCATGGGGGGGTCGGCTACAATGAGCAGTTCTTC
d_call: -; v_call: TRBV5-4; clone_size: few; j_call: TRBJ1-2; cdr3_aa: CASSSGQRANYGYTF; cdr3_nt: TGTGCCAGCAGCTCCGGACAGCGAGCTAACTATGGCTACACCTTC
d_call: -; v_call: TRBV19; clone_size: -; j_call: TRBJ2-2; cdr3_aa: CASTLDDSTVYPGELFF; cdr3_nt: TGTGCCAGTACCCTAGACGACTCGACAGTATATCCCGGGGAGCTGTTTTTT
d_call: -; v_call: TRBV27; clone_size: few; j_call: TRBJ1-1; cdr3_aa: CASSPQTANTEAFF; cdr3_nt: TGTGCCAGCAGTCCTCAGACAGCAAACACTGAAGCTTTCTTT
d_call: TRBD2; v_call: TRBV19; clone_size: -; j_call: TRBJ2-3; cdr3_aa: CAVGLAGPDTQYF; cdr3_nt: TGTGCAGTGGGACTAGCGGGGCCAGATACGCAGTATTTT
d_call: -; v_call: TRBV18; clone_size: -; j_call: TRBJ2-5; cdr3_aa: CASSPPQPEETQYF; cdr3_nt: TGTGCCAGCTCACCACCGCAACCCGAGGAGACCCAGTACTTC
d_call: -; v_call: TRBV28; clone_size: -; j_call: TRBJ1-6; cdr3_aa: CAGRTAPAGDSPLHF; cdr3_nt: TGTGCCGGACGGACAGCTCCCGCGGGTGATTCACCCCTCCACTTT
d_call: TRBD2; v_call: TRBV5-1; clone_size: -; j_call: TRBJ2-2; cdr3_aa: CASHSGGYTGELFF; cdr3_nt: TGCGCCAGCCACTCCGGGGGGTACACCGGGGAGCTGTTTTTT
d_call: -; v_call: TRBV18; clone_size: -; j_call: TRBJ2-3; cdr3_aa: CASSPLRRGPTDTQYF; cdr3_nt: TGTGCCAGCTCACCATTGCGGAGGGGCCCCACAGATACGCAGTATTTT
d_call: -; v_call: TRBV7-6; clone_size: -; j_call: TRBJ1-1; cdr3_aa: CASSLKGGGHPNTEAFF; cdr3_nt: TGTGCCAGCAGCTTAAAGGGCGGGGGACACCCGAACACTGAAGCTTTCTTT
d_call: TRBD1; v_call: TRBV5-6; clone_size: -; j_call: TRBJ1-3; cdr3_aa: CASSWDGQAGNTIYF; cdr3_nt: TGTGCCAGCAGCTGGGATGGACAGGCGGGAAACACCATATATTTT
d_call: -; v_call: TRBV29-1; clone_size: -; j_call: TRBJ1-2; cdr3_aa: CSVGGGTGTRHAGYGYTF; cdr3_nt: TGCAGCGTGGGGGGAGGTACAGGTACCCGGCATGCGGGCTATGGCTACACCTTC
d_call: -; v_call: TRBV6-6; clone_size: -; j_call: TRBJ1-3; cdr3_aa: CASSYGQWAVGNTIYF; cdr3_nt: TGTGCCAGCAGTTACGGACAGTGGGCTGTTGGAAACACCATATATTTT
d_call: -; v_call: TRBV5-5; clone_size: -; j_call: TRBJ1-6; cdr3_aa: CASSLITGRLNSPLHF; cdr3_nt: TGTGCCAGCAGCTTGATAACAGGGAGACTAAATTCACCCCTCCACTTT
d_call: -; v_call: TRBV5-1; clone_size: -; j_call: TRBJ1-2; cdr3_aa: CASSLFDNPNYGYTF; cdr3_nt: TGCGCCAGCAGCTTGTTTGACAACCCTAACTATGGCTACACCTTC
d_call: -; v_call: TRBV7-6; clone_size: -; j_call: TRBJ2-7; cdr3_aa: CASSFTGDDEQYF; cdr3_nt: TGTGCCAGCAGCTTCACGGGAGACGACGAGCAGTACTTC
d_call: -; v_call: TRBV19; clone_size: -; j_call: TRBJ1-5; cdr3_aa: CASSIDLAAQRQHF; cdr3_nt: TGTGCCAGTAGTATAGATTTGGCCGCTCAGCGCCAGCATTTT
d_call: -; v_call: TRBV29-1; clone_size: once; j_call: TRBJ2-1; cdr3_aa: CSSPGRSSYNEQFF; cdr3_nt: TGCAGCTCCCCTGGGAGGAGCTCCTACAATGAGCAGTTCTTC
d_call: -; v_call: TRBV5-1; clone_size: few; j_call: TRBJ1-4; cdr3_aa: CASSSQGANEKLFF; cdr3_nt: TGCGCCAGCAGCTCTCAAGGAGCTAATGAAAAACTGTTTTTT
d_call: -; v_call: TRBV7-8; clone_size: -; j_call: TRBJ1-1; cdr3_aa: CASSFNRDGAFF; cdr3_nt: TGTGCCAGCAGCTTCAACAGGGATGGAGCTTTCTTT
d_call: -; v_call: TRBV10-2; clone_size: -; j_call: TRBJ2-6; cdr3_aa: CASSENYRGGTSGANVLTF; cdr3_nt: TGCGCCAGCAGTGAAAATTACAGGGGGGGAACCTCTGGGGCCAACGTCCTGACTTTC
d_call: -; v_call: TRBV6-1; clone_size: -; j_call: TRBJ1-5; cdr3_aa: CASSELGALEPQHF; cdr3_nt: TGTGCCAGCAGTGAATTGGGAGCGCTGGAGCCCCAGCATTTT
d_call: -; v_call: TRBV18; clone_size: -; j_call: TRBJ2-2; cdr3_aa: CASSRDSTGELFF; cdr3_nt: TGTGCCAGCTCGCGGGACAGCACCGGGGAGCTGTTTTTT
d_call: -; v_call: TRBV6-1; clone_size: -; j_call: TRBJ1-3; cdr3_aa: CASSETLGTSGNTIYF; cdr3_nt: TGTGCCAGCAGTGAGACCCTAGGAACATCCGGAAACACCATATATTTT
d_call: TRBD2; v_call: TRBV7-8; clone_size: -; j_call: TRBJ2-2; cdr3_aa: CASSLVPAGGVGELFF; cdr3_nt: TGTGCCAGCAGCTTAGTCCCAGCGGGAGGGGTCGGGGAGCTGTTTTTT
d_call: -; v_call: TRBV7-2; clone_size: -; j_call: TRBJ1-3; cdr3_aa: CASSLSRDRNSGNTIYF; cdr3_nt: TGTGCCAGCAGCTTATCTAGAGACAGGAACTCTGGAAACACCATATATTTT
d_call: -; v_call: TRBV5-6; clone_size: -; j_call: TRBJ2-2; cdr3_aa: CASSFYLRTAYTGELFF; cdr3_nt: TGTGCCAGCAGCTTCTACCTAAGGACAGCGTACACCGGGGAGCTGTTTTTT
d_call: -; v_call: TRBV10-1; clone_size: -; j_call: TRBJ2-1; cdr3_aa: CASSDPALGGSYNEQFF; cdr3_nt: TGCGCCAGCAGTGATCCAGCGTTGGGGGGCTCCTACAATGAGCAGTTCTTC
d_call: -; v_call: TRBV9; clone_size: -; j_call: TRBJ2-3; cdr3_aa: CASSSNPGDTQYF; cdr3_nt: TGTGCCAGCAGCTCAAACCCAGGGGATACGCAGTATTTT
d_call: TRBD1; v_call: TRBV5-1; clone_size: -; j_call: TRBJ1-1; cdr3_aa: CATGQGLNTEAFF; cdr3_nt: TGCGCCACCGGACAGGGACTGAACACTGAAGCTTTCTTT
d_call: TRBD1; v_call: TRBV27; clone_size: -; j_call: TRBJ2-7; cdr3_aa: CASSRFIDRGRIEQYF; cdr3_nt: TGTGCCAGCAGCAGGTTTATCGACAGGGGACGGATCGAGCAGTACTTC
d_call: TRBD1; v_call: TRBV4-3; clone_size: -; j_call: TRBJ2-2; cdr3_aa: CASSQDGRGPMGTGELFF; cdr3_nt: TGCGCCAGCAGCCAAGACGGCAGGGGGCCAATGGGCACCGGGGAGCTGTTTTTT
d_call: -; v_call: TRBV28; clone_size: -; j_call: TRBJ2-6; cdr3_aa: CASTTGTLRDGANVLTF; cdr3_nt: TGTGCCAGCACCACCGGGACATTAAGAGACGGGGCCAACGTCCTGACTTTC
d_call: TRBD2; v_call: TRBV7-8; clone_size: -; j_call: TRBJ2-7; cdr3_aa: CASSLGTSGGGKYEQYF; cdr3_nt: TGTGCCAGCAGCTTAGGGACTAGCGGGGGAGGGAAGTACGAGCAGTACTTC
d_call: -; v_call: TRBV29-1; clone_size: -; j_call: TRBJ2-3; cdr3_aa: CSVDGGPSTDTQYF; cdr3_nt: TGCAGCGTTGACGGCGGGCCTAGCACAGATACGCAGTATTTT
d_call: TRBD2; v_call: TRBV7-3; clone_size: -; j_call: TRBJ2-1; cdr3_aa: CASSSSSGRAHEQFF; cdr3_nt: TGTGCCAGCAGCTCCAGTAGCGGGAGGGCCCATGAGCAGTTCTTC
d_call: TRBD1; v_call: TRBV7-9; clone_size: -; j_call: TRBJ1-2; cdr3_aa: CASSQVSSGRGRQGYTF; cdr3_nt: TGTGCCAGCAGCCAAGTCAGTAGTGGCAGGGGGCGACAAGGCTACACCTTC
d_call: TRBD2; v_call: TRBV7-2; clone_size: -; j_call: TRBJ2-5; cdr3_aa: CASSSANGLLAGETQYF; cdr3_nt: TGTGCCAGCAGCTCCGCCAACGGCTTGCTAGCGGGGGAGACCCAGTACTTC